The present TCR beta chain was sequenced within a study of blood T cell repertoires in COVID-19 (dated by TCRdb to about 2020). About the investigation overall: Samples covering the acute and convalescent phases of COVID-19 were provided by collaborators in the United States, Italy and Spain. Deeply sampled blood TCRbeta repertoires from subjects exposed to, actively infected with, or recovered from COVID-19 were included in the dataset. The repertoires were released in a freely available public database meant as a resource for research on the immune response to SARS-CoV-2. The prospective study material was composed of cDNA or gDNA derived from T cells, B-cell-depleted T cells, or PBMCs. The sample metadata nearly always contained a de-identified subject ID, COVID-19 status, age in years and sex. Where available, HLA class I and class II types were taken from metadata supplied by the sample provider and were not determined by assay-based typing. The samples were drawn from two sources: the first 160 participants of the ongoing ImmuneRACE study, and fewer than 1,500 subjects contributed by 6 global collaborators. What the study reported, not specific to this receptor: The quantity of clinical and demographic metadata differed by source and by participant and was supplied without curation.

The CDR3, cysteine through phenylalanine, is 16 amino acids long. Just CDR3 DNA is preserved here, 48 bases in frame from base 1. CDR1 SGHDN and CDR2 FVKESK are derived from the germline V gene. Germline trimming: 2 bases from V, 4 bases from J; junction bases outside gene matches: 3. The immunoSEQ Assay, a bias-controlled multiplex PCR, was used to amplify TCRbeta CDR3 regions from genomic DNA. The authors processed their data as follows. Nucleated cell counts per sample were estimated from amplification of reference gene primers within the assay. To quantify the absolute abundance of each unique TCRbeta CDR3 rearrangement, sequence reads were collapsed and filtered. For each sample, productive Simpson clonality was calculated as the square root of Simpson's diversity index across productive rearrangements. Drawn from immuneACCESS, this table holds only the in-frame rearrangements with V and J called that TCRdb kept. Clones are partly lost; checked studies trace under half to an unresolved V gene and leave the rest unexplained. That table is the source of V, J and clone size, and D and trimming were worked out from the DNA. The sample data list 250,000 or so clones, and over 70% of these were observed just once. About 2.9% of the sample rests with the top ten.

In the prospective study, participants were about 18 to 95 years old, resided in fewer than 25 geographic areas of the United States, and were enrolled through a virtual design. To assign participants to cohorts, the prospective study relied on clinical history that participants themselves reported in a screening survey and a study questionnaire. Exposed participants had been in contact with someone with a PCR-confirmed or clinician-diagnosed COVID-19 case within 2 weeks of study entry. In the prospective study, whole blood, serum and a nasopharyngeal or oropharyngeal swab were collected from each participant by mobile phlebotomists. Over a roughly 2-month period, participants in the prospective study had the option of providing additional blood draws and questionnaires. Before DNA extraction, prospective study blood samples were shipped either frozen or at room temperature. This clone appeared once. What antigen it recognizes has not been identified. No quality values exist for individual bases; no much larger clone is one base distant.

The receptor was derived from a woman aged 40 to 55 who had been exposed to COVID-19. Sequencing was performed on PBMCs or T cells enriched from blood (not recorded which). The sequence links TRBV14 to TRBJ2-1, with 12 junctional bases fitting TRBD2. CDR3 region: CASSQLLAGGYNEQFF. The DNA sequence reads TGTGCCAGCAGCCAACTCCTAGCGGGAGGGTACAATGAGCAGTTCTTC.